This T cell receptor beta chain stems from a study of blood T cell repertoires in COVID-19. Overall study context: The cDNA or gDNA used as material had been derived from T cells, B-cell-depleted T cells, or PBMCs.

The CDR3 has 11 residues. Trimming took off 3 bases at V and 4 bases at J, with 6 bases between the two ends. The germline V gene has CDR1 DFQATT and CDR2 SNEGSKA (reference sequence). This clone has just a few counts. In the original workflow: Estimation of nucleated cell counts was performed using reference gene primer amplification. The data were produced by immunoSEQ multiplex PCR, yet TCRdb's version contains in-frame clones alone and is incomplete. V, J and clone size derive from that table, while D and trimming were established from the DNA sequence. The table includes 84,000 or so clones, about three quarters detected once.

The chain carries TRBV20-1 and TRBJ1-1; D may be TRBD1 (5 bases). The sample comprised peripheral blood. The receptor was derived from a human donor in a cohort sampled during active COVID-19. CDR3 DNA: TGCAGTGCTAGTGGGGCCACTGAAGCTTTCTTT. This encodes CSASGATEAFF.